Shown below are 22 T cell receptor beta chains from a single sample sequenced in a study of T cells after yellow fever vaccination. In TCRdb, the 5' RACE reads were re-called with MiXCR into one record per CDR3 protein. The table includes approximately 300,000 distinct CDR3 sequences, about 10% detected once. The sample consisted of CD4+ T cells sorted from PBMCs, taken 45 days after the yellow fever booster vaccination. The receptors stem from a man younger than 35 who received the YFV17D yellow fever vaccine.

The chain links TRBV5-6 to TRBJ1-1, with D perhaps matching TRBD1 (6 bases). This CDR3 comprises 14 residues. Germline V lookup: CDR1 SGHDT, CDR2 YYEEEE. V lost 2 bases to trimming and J lost 6 bases, with 14 bases between them. CDR3 loop: CASSFGGVVAEAFF. The CDR3 bases are TGTGCCAGCAGCTTTGGGGGCGTGGTGGCTGAAGCTTTCTTT.

This clonotype came up a few times. The J gene is TRBJ1-3, the V gene TRBV20-1; D gene uncertain. CDR1 and CDR2 (germline): DFQATT, SNEGSKA (reference sequence). Trimming stripped 0 bases from V and 2 bases from J, with 8 bases between. The CDR3 length is 14 residues. The CDR3 loop reads CSARDQRAGNTIYF. In DNA form, the CDR3 reads TGCAGTGCTAGAGATCAGAGGGCTGGAAACACCATATATTTT.

This clonotype occurred a few times. The rearrangement links TRBV5-5 to TRBJ1-2; the D is unclear. The CDR3 runs to 13 residues. The germline V and J ends were trimmed by 4 bases and 4 bases, with 11 bases remaining between them. CDR1 is SGHKS and CDR2 is YYEKEE in the germline V gene (reference sequence). The CDR3 spells CASSERGGYGYTF. DNA for the CDR3: TGTGCCAGCAGCGAACGGGGTGGCTATGGCTACACCTTC.

The rearrangement uses TRBV10-3 and TRBJ1-2, with 12 bases identical to TRBD1. The CDR3 is 18 residues long. Germline-derived CDR1 and CDR2 are ENHRY and SYGVKD. J was trimmed by 4 bases and V by 0 bases; bases with no gene match: 9. The CDR3 reads CAISESTRDRGQSYGYTF. CDR3 coding DNA: TGTGCCATCAGTGAGTCGACTCGGGACAGGGGGCAGAGCTATGGCTACACCTTC.

The sample holds many counts of this clonotype. The chain joins TRBV2 to TRBJ1-2; D gene ambiguous. Germline assignment: CDR1 SNHLY and CDR2 FYNNEI. This CDR3 spans 12 amino acids. Between the trimmed V and J ends, which lost 10 bases and 0 bases, there was a span of 9 bases. CDR3 in DNA: TGTGCCACCTCCGAAGCTAACTATGGCTACACCTTC. Translated, it gives CATSEANYGYTF.

This clonotype was observed a handful of times. The chain is built from TRBV2 and TRBJ2-1, with D possibly matching TRBD2 (5 bases). V was clipped by 7 bases and J by 12 bases, with 16 bases between them. This CDR3 is 12 amino acids long. Germline V gene sequence: CDR1 SNHLY, CDR2 FYNNEI. The CDR3 bases are TGTGCCAGCAAGAGGCTAGCCGAAGTGCAGTTCTTC. This gives the protein CASKRLAEVQFF.

Only a few counts were recorded for this clonotype. V usage is TRBV12-3 or TRBV12-4 and J usage is TRBJ1-4; a weak D match, TRBD1 (6 bases). The CDR3 sequence is 15 residues long. The V end lost 6 bases, the J end lost 8 bases, and 19 bases lay between the germline ends. The CDR3 spells CASSPRRGVSEKLFF. CDR3 bases: TGTGCCAGCAGCCCACGGAGGGGGGTCAGCGAAAAACTGTTTTTT.

V gene TRBV3-1 combines with J gene TRBJ2-1; TRBD2 agrees at 7 bases. The V gene's germline CDR1 is LGHDT and CDR2 YNNKEL (reference sequence). Trimming cost V 0 bases and J 7 bases; bases outside gene matches: 6. The CDR3 has 15 residues. In nucleotides, the CDR3 is TGTGCCAGCAGCCAAGAGAGTCTAGCGGTGAATGAGCAGTTCTTC. It yields the protein CASSQESLAVNEQFF.

The chain has TRBV12-3 or TRBV12-4 and TRBJ1-5, with 7 nucleotides matching TRBD1. The CDR3 is 15 residues long. The V and J ends lost 1 base and 7 bases, in that order; junction bases with no gene match: 7. CDR3 sequence: CASSLVYDRVQPQHF. The CDR3 coding sequence is TGTGCCAGCAGTTTAGTTTATGACAGGGTACAGCCCCAGCATTTT.

This clonotype was observed at least ten times. This chain links TRBV4-3 with TRBJ1-4; D ambiguous. The CDR3 totals 18 residues. The V end was cut by 2 bases, the J end by 1 base, with 17 bases between. Germline V gives CDR1 LGHNA, CDR2 YSLEER. The CDR3 region has the DNA TGCGCCAGCAGCCAACTCCCGCCGTCATGGGAAACTAATGAAAAACTGTTTTTT. Protein product: CASSQLPPSWETNEKLFF.

This clonotype has just one count. This rearrangement joins TRBV18 to TRBJ1-2; D may be TRBD1 (5 bases). This CDR3 comprises 15 residues. Germline CDR1 KGHSH, CDR2 LQKENI. Trimming pared 6 bases from V and 7 bases from J, leaving 21 bases between. Written as DNA, the CDR3 is TGTGCCAGCTCCCAAGCCGAAGTGACAGTTGGTGGCTACACCTTC. Amino acids: CASSQAEVTVGGYTF.

The chain carries TRBV5-1 and TRBJ2-3, with D perhaps matching TRBD1 (7 bases). The CDR3 is made up of 16 amino acids. Looked up from germline, CDR1 is SGHRS and CDR2 is YFSETQ. The germline V and J ends were trimmed by 0 bases and 2 bases, with 13 bases remaining between them. The CDR3 bases are TGCGCCAGCAGCTTGGGTGCGGGACAGAACACAGATACGCAGTATTTT. Its translation is CASSLGAGQNTDTQYF. The variable domain in full, completed from reference TRBV5-1 and TRBJ2-3, reads KAGVTQTPRYLIKTRGQQVTLSCSPISGHRSVSWYQQTPGQGLQFLFEYFSETQRNKGNFPGRFSGRQFSNSRSEMNVSTLELGDSALYLCASSLGAGQNTDTQYFGPGTRLTVL.

There are a few counts of this clonotype. The chain recombines TRBV4-3 with TRBJ2-2; D gene unclear. V lost 0 bases and J lost 4, with 3 bases in between. This CDR3 has 13 amino acids. Germline-derived CDR1 and CDR2 are LGHNA and YSLEER. Here the CDR3 reads CASSQEATGELFF. In DNA form, the CDR3 reads TGCGCCAGCAGCCAAGAAGCCACCGGGGAGCTGTTTTTT.

The chain recombines TRBV5-6 with TRBJ2-1, with a possible D match to TRBD1 (6 bases). CDR1 SGHDT and CDR2 YYEEEE come from the germline V gene. V lost 2 bases, J lost 0 bases, and 9 bases lay in between. This CDR3 is 15 amino acids long. The CDR3 loop is CASSFGQISYNEQFF. The CDR3 DNA follows: TGTGCCAGCAGCTTCGGACAGATCTCCTACAATGAGCAGTTCTTC.

The rearrangement joins TRBV29-1 to TRBJ2-1, with 7 bases fitting TRBD1. Germline CDR1 is SQVTM and CDR2 is ANQGSEA. There are 15 residues in the CDR3. V shed 4 bases, J shed 12 bases, and the junction held 18 bases outside the gene matches. The CDR3 protein is CSVGAPRGRDSGQFF. CDR3 DNA sequence: TGCAGCGTTGGGGCTCCGCGAGGACGGGACAGCGGGCAGTTCTTC.

Only a few counts were recorded for this clonotype. The J gene is TRBJ1-1, the V gene TRBV12-3 or TRBV12-4; TRBD1 matches 8 bases. CDR3 size: 13 residues. The junction had 7 bases not matched to a gene; V was cut back by 8 bases and J by 5 bases. The CDR3 protein is CASPTNRGTEAFF. As DNA, the CDR3 is TGTGCCAGCCCTACTAACAGGGGGACTGAAGCTTTCTTT.

The rearrangement links TRBV19 to TRBJ2-2; D is ambiguous. Looked up from germline, CDR1 is LNHDA and CDR2 is SQIVND (reference sequence). Trimming took 7 bases from V and 5 from J, leaving 17 bases between them. The CDR3 is 15 amino acids. Here the CDR3 reads CASTQNARQTGELFF. The DNA for the CDR3 is TGTGCCAGTACCCAAAACGCCAGACAAACCGGGGAGCTGTTTTTT.

This clonotype was seen only a few times. CDR3: CASGNNDWGSPLHF. In DNA form, the CDR3 reads TGTGCCAGCGGAAACAACGATTGGGGTTCACCCCTCCACTTT. V and J are TRBV5-6 and TRBJ1-6; D call uncertain. V dropped 7 bases and J dropped 9 bases, with 17 bases sitting between them. Germline lookup yields CDR1 SGHDT and CDR2 YYEEEE. This CDR3 comprises 14 residues.

The table lists this clonotype with many counts. V gene TRBV5-1 combines with J gene TRBJ1-3; maybe TRBD1 (5 bases). V dropped 4 bases and J dropped 2 bases, with 19 bases sitting between them. The CDR3 has 17 residues. Germline V gene sequence: CDR1 SGHRS, CDR2 YFSETQ. CDR3: CASSPQPQGRAGNTIYF. Written as DNA, the CDR3 is TGCGCCAGCAGCCCACAACCGCAGGGTAGAGCTGGAAACACCATATATTTT.

A few counts support this clonotype. This rearrangement joins TRBV3-1 to TRBJ2-1, with 13 bases identical to TRBD2. The CDR3 is 17 residues long. Germline CDR1 reads LGHDT; CDR2 reads YNNKEL (reference sequence). Losses at the gene ends were 4 bases for V and 7 bases for J; bases not matched to a gene: 10. The CDR3 sequence: CASSRGTSGTRRNEQFF. The CDR3 DNA is TGTGCCAGCAGCCGAGGGACTAGCGGGACCCGCAGGAATGAGCAGTTCTTC.

In its sample, this clonotype was seen many times. The CDR3 coding sequence is TGCAGCGTTGTTCTCCCGGGGCTCTACGAGCAGTACGTC. This gives the protein CSVVLPGLYEQYV. The chain uses TRBV29-1 and TRBJ2-7; D tentatively fits TRBD1 or TRBD2 (5 bases each). V lost 4 bases to trimming and J lost 3 bases, with 13 bases between them. CDR3 size: 13 residues. The germline V gene encodes CDR1 SQVTM and CDR2 ANQGSEA.

V gene TRBV13 combines with J gene TRBJ2-7, with 8 bases matching TRBD1. J lost 1 base, V lost 5 bases, and 7 bases had no gene match. The germline V gene encodes CDR1 PRHDT and CDR2 FYEKMQ (reference sequence). The CDR3 extends over 15 amino acids. As DNA, the CDR3 is TGTGCCAGCAGCCACACCTGGGACAGGTCCTACGAGCAGTACTTC. It specifies CASSHTWDRSYEQYF.